This TCR beta chain is drawn from a study of control samples from healthy donors and cancer patients. The CDR3 spans 14 residues. V was trimmed by 2 bases and J by 5 bases, leaving 9 bases between them. Looked up from germline, CDR1 is SGHAT and CDR2 is FQNNGV. TCRdb's table, derived via immunoSEQ multiplex PCR, lists solely in-frame clones and lacks some. The repertoire holds around 110,000 clones, with 85% to 90% as singletons. The source of this sequence is a woman between 50 and 59 years old with colorectal cancer. Specimen: PBMCs. The rearrangement links TRBV11-2 to TRBJ1-4; no definite D call. For the CDR3, the DNA is TGTGCCAGCAGCTTAAACCCGAGAAATGAAAAACTGTTTTTT. It yields the protein CASSLNPRNEKLFF. Full variable domain (rest looked up from reference TRBV11-2 and TRBJ1-4): EAGVAQSPRYKIIEKRQSVAFWCNPISGHATLYWYQQILGQGPKLLIQFQNNGVVDDSQLPKDRFSAERLKGVDSTLKIQPAKLEDSAVYLCASSLNPRNEKLFFGSGTQLSVL.